Below are 10 T cell receptor beta chains sequenced from a single sample in a study of cytomegalovirus exposure and HLA in healthy donors. PCR was performed using 60 Vbeta and 13 Jbeta primers. TCRdb's table, derived via immunoSEQ multiplex PCR, lists solely in-frame clones and lacks some. The sample consists of 55,000 to 80,000 clones, approximately 70% of them appearing once. Sequencing used PBMCs. Receptors originate from a man between 35 and 55 years old in good health and CMV-seropositive.

The CDR3: CAWNGLRGTQYF. CDR3 DNA sequence: TGTGCCTGGAATGGTCTTCGGGGGACCCAGTACTTC. The rearrangement joins TRBV30 to TRBJ2-5; D perhaps matches TRBD2 (5 bases). CDR1 is GTSNPN and CDR2 is SVGIG in the germline V gene (reference sequence). The V end was cut by 4 bases, the J end by 7 bases, with 13 bases between. The CDR3 sequence is 12 residues long.

Turning to this clone: Other DNA sequences from this sample encode an identical CDR3 as well. The chain employs TRBV5-1 and TRBJ1-4; D might be TRBD1 (6 bases). Trimming pared 0 bases from V and 0 bases from J, leaving 6 bases between. Germline CDR1 SGHRS, CDR2 YFSETQ. The CDR3 has 15 amino acids. The CDR3, as DNA: TGCGCCAGCAGCTTGGCAGGGGCAACTAATGAAAAACTGTTTTTT. This gives the protein CASSLAGATNEKLFF.

Remarks on this clone: Distinct nucleotide sequences in the sample also encode this CDR3. J is TRBJ1-6 and V is TRBV13, with 9 bases aligning to TRBD1. The V gene end was trimmed by 6 bases and the J gene end by 5 bases; junction bases not matched to a gene: 5. In germline, CDR1 is PRHDT, CDR2 FYEKMQ (reference sequence). This CDR3 is 15 amino acids long. In DNA form, the CDR3 reads TGTGCCAGCAGACTGACAGGGGGAAATAATTCACCCCTCCACTTT. Amino acids: CASRLTGGNNSPLHF. The full variable domain, rest sourced from reference TRBV13 and TRBJ1-6, is AAGVIQSPRHLIKEKRETATLKCYPIPRHDTVYWYQQGPGQDPQFLISFYEKMQSDKGSIPDRFSAQQFSDYHSELNMSSLELGDSALYFCASRLTGGNNSPLHFGNGTRLTVT.

The V call is TRBV11-2, the J call TRBJ1-1; D is unresolved. V was shortened by 1 base and J by 3 bases, with 9 bases between the two germline ends. The CDR3 is made up of 14 amino acids. The germline CDR1 and CDR2 sequences are SGHAT and FQNNGV. This CDR3 reads CASSLGGPYTEAFF. The CDR3 nucleotides read TGTGCCAGCAGCTTAGGCGGTCCTTACACTGAAGCTTTCTTT.

The chain is built from TRBV19 and TRBJ2-2; TRBD2 aligns across 9 bases. Looked up from germline, CDR1 is LNHDA and CDR2 is SQIVND (reference sequence). Losses at the gene ends were 5 bases for V and 1 base for J; bases not matched to a gene: 8. The CDR3 sequence is 17 residues long. The CDR3 loop reads CASSGLYSGGNTGELFF. The CDR3 nucleotides read TGTGCCAGTAGTGGACTCTATAGCGGGGGGAACACCGGGGAGCTGTTTTTT.

Worth noting for this clone: Other nucleotide sequences from this sample produce the same CDR3. J is TRBJ2-3 and V is TRBV6-1, with 12 bases fitting TRBD2. The germline V gene encodes CDR1 MNHNS and CDR2 SASEGT. The V segment lost 2 bases and the J segment 4 bases; nucleotides outside the gene matches: 1. The CDR3 is made up of 15 amino acids. The CDR3 sequence: CASSELAGGPDTQYF. CDR3 coding DNA: TGTGCCAGCAGTGAACTAGCGGGGGGGCCAGATACGCAGTATTTT.

V is TRBV6-4 and J is TRBJ1-2; perhaps TRBD1 as D (6 bases). The CDR3 spans 13 residues. Trimming shortened V by 5 bases and J by 4 bases, and 11 bases separated the two germline ends. Germline assignment: CDR1 MRHNA and CDR2 SNTAGT. CDR3 sequence reads: CASSPTGSYGYTF. DNA for the CDR3: TGTGCCAGCAGTCCGACAGGTTCCTATGGCTACACCTTC.

The rearrangement links TRBV29-1 to TRBJ2-4, with 9 bases that match TRBD1. Germline V gives CDR1 SQVTM, CDR2 ANQGSEA. The V and J ends lost 7 bases and 3 bases, in that order; junction bases with no gene match: 4. The CDR3 is 13 residues long. The CDR3 DNA reads as TGCAGCGGGTGGACAGGGGACAAAAACATTCAGTACTTC. The encoded protein is CSGWTGDKNIQYF.

The chain recombines TRBV19 with TRBJ1-5; D not resolved. Germline CDR1 reads LNHDA; CDR2 reads SQIVND (reference sequence). The V end lost 1 base, the J end lost 6 bases, and 7 bases lay between the germline ends. The CDR3 is made up of 13 amino acids. CDR3 sequence: CASSIGWAQPQHF. In DNA form, the CDR3 reads TGTGCCAGTAGTATAGGTTGGGCTCAGCCCCAGCATTTT.

In regard to this clone: The same CDR3 can be traced to other DNA sequences in this sample. The rearrangement links TRBV5-4 to TRBJ2-7, with TRBD1 matching over 9 bases. Germline CDR1 is SGHNT and CDR2 is YYREEE (reference sequence). The CDR3 runs 14 residues. V lost 6 bases and J lost 2; bases outside the gene matches: 6. DNA of the CDR3: TGTGCCAGCAAACCGGGACAGGGAACCTACGAGCAGTACTTC. Amino acid sequence: CASKPGQGTYEQYF.